This paragraph covers one T cell receptor beta chain sequence. Libraries were prepared by immunoSEQ multiplex PCR; TCRdb keeps only in-frame clonotypes and omits some of them. The sample shows under 200,000 clones, 86% of them seen only once. The sample originates from a study of blood T cell repertoires in COVID-19. Study summary: PBMCs, B-cell-depleted T cells, or T cells were the source of the cDNA or gDNA that made up the material.

V was trimmed by 6 bases and J by 3 bases, leaving 6 bases between them. CDR1 is SNHLY and CDR2 is FYNNEI in the germline V gene. The CDR3 contains 11 residues. This rearrangement joins TRBV2 to TRBJ2-7, with D hard to call. The sequence derives from a man aged 50 to 59 with active or convalescent COVID-19. The sequenced sample was peripheral blood. CDR3 DNA sequence: TGTGCCAGCAGACCCGGCTACGAGCAGTACTTC. This encodes CASRPGYEQYF.